These T cell receptor beta chains were read from a single sample in a study of T cell repertoires in cytomegalovirus infection. TCRdb independently ran MiXCR on the reads; one entry per CDR3 protein. The data show a few hundred thousand distinct CDR3 sequences, with about 39% seen just once and 48% held by the top ten. Antigens for these TCRs are unknown. Sequences were derived from cultured PBMCs, sampled from culture after CMV antigen stimulation. The receptors come from a human donor in good health (CMV status not recorded). Some clones in this sample may be carry-over from other donors' samples. The CDR3 runs from the conserved cysteine through the conserved F or W. The order of the fields is V gene, clone size, D gene, J gene, CDR3 protein, CDR3 DNA. D genes are given only for firm matches. Clone size is stated in some rows and not others, as once, few, many or a class when expanded.

v_gene: TRBV2
abundance: few
d_gene: -
j_gene: TRBJ2-3
CDR3aa: CASRTGSGGDTQYF
CDR3nt: TGTGCCAGCAGAACAGGTTCCGGGGGAGATACGCAGTATTTT

v_gene: TRBV10-3
abundance: -
d_gene: -
j_gene: TRBJ1-4
CDR3aa: CAISESVSNEKLFF
CDR3nt: TGTGCCATCAGTGAGTCAGTCTCTAATGAAAAACTGTTTTTT

v_gene: TRBV7-8
abundance: few
d_gene: -
j_gene: TRBJ1-5
CDR3aa: CASSLWGGGDQPQHF
CDR3nt: TGTGCCAGCAGCCTCTGGGGGGGTGGGGATCAGCCCCAGCATTTT

v_gene: TRBV4-3
abundance: -
d_gene: -
j_gene: TRBJ2-3
CDR3aa: CASSQDSNTDTQYF
CDR3nt: TGCGCCAGCAGCCAAGATTCGAACACAGATACGCAGTATTTT

v_gene: TRBV7-2
abundance: few
d_gene: -
j_gene: TRBJ2-7
CDR3aa: CASSSRDGPYEQYF
CDR3nt: TGTGCCAGCAGCTCCCGGGACGGTCCCTACGAGCAGTACTTC

v_gene: TRBV20-1
abundance: few
d_gene: TRBD2
j_gene: TRBJ2-3
CDR3aa: CSARDKFRGGSTDTQYF
CDR3nt: TGCAGTGCTAGAGATAAATTTCGGGGGGGGAGCACAGATACGCAGTATTTT

v_gene: TRBV19
abundance: -
d_gene: TRBD1
j_gene: TRBJ1-1
CDR3aa: CASSVAGTASEAFF
CDR3nt: TGTGCCAGTAGTGTAGCCGGGACAGCTTCTGAAGCTTTCTTT

v_gene: TRBV20-1
abundance: -
d_gene: -
j_gene: TRBJ1-6
CDR3aa: CSARARSYNSPLHF
CDR3nt: TGCAGTGCTAGAGCCAGGTCCTATAATTCACCCCTCCACTTT

v_gene: TRBV2
abundance: few
d_gene: -
j_gene: TRBJ2-5
CDR3aa: CATLRGGRGETQYF
CDR3nt: TGTGCCACCCTCAGGGGGGGGCGCGGAGAGACCCAGTACTTC

v_gene: TRBV4-1
abundance: -
d_gene: TRBD1
j_gene: TRBJ2-1
CDR3aa: CASSLRDRHNEQFF
CDR3nt: TGCGCCAGCAGCCTCCGGGACAGACACAATGAGCAGTTCTTC

v_gene: TRBV7-9
abundance: many
d_gene: -
j_gene: TRBJ1-2
CDR3aa: CASSLIRGYTF
CDR3nt: TGTGCCAGCAGCTTAATAAGGGGCTACACCTTC

v_gene: TRBV7-2
abundance: many
d_gene: TRBD1
j_gene: TRBJ2-1
CDR3aa: CASSLKTGSYNEQFF
CDR3nt: TGTGCCAGCAGCTTAAAGACAGGGAGCTACAATGAGCAGTTCTTC

v_gene: TRBV7-2
abundance: -
d_gene: -
j_gene: TRBJ2-5
CDR3aa: CASSQSSGPETQYF
CDR3nt: TGTGCCAGCAGCCAGTCCTCGGGGCCAGAGACCCAGTACTTC

v_gene: TRBV28
abundance: few
d_gene: -
j_gene: TRBJ1-2
CDR3aa: CASSEQGLYGYTF
CDR3nt: TGTGCCAGCAGTGAACAGGGCCTCTATGGCTACACCTTC

v_gene: TRBV7-4
abundance: -
d_gene: -
j_gene: TRBJ2-7
CDR3aa: CASSLEGLGHEQYF
CDR3nt: TGTGCCAGCAGCTTAGAGGGACTTGGACACGAGCAGTACTTC

v_gene: TRBV6-5
abundance: few
d_gene: TRBD1
j_gene: TRBJ1-5
CDR3aa: CASSYAGQGNQPQHF
CDR3nt: TGTGCCAGCAGTTACGCGGGACAGGGGAATCAGCCCCAGCATTTT

v_gene: TRBV7-8
abundance: -
d_gene: TRBD2
j_gene: TRBJ2-1
CDR3aa: CASSLAGTSDYNEQFF
CDR3nt: TGTGCCAGCAGCTTAGCTGGGACTAGCGATTACAATGAGCAGTTCTTC

v_gene: TRBV7-9
abundance: -
d_gene: -
j_gene: TRBJ1-6
CDR3aa: CASSPRGLAYNSPLHF
CDR3nt: TGTGCCAGCAGCCCCAGGGGTTTGGCCTATAATTCACCCCTCCACTTT

v_gene: TRBV2
abundance: -
d_gene: -
j_gene: TRBJ1-2
CDR3aa: CASSDPSLSGIGVYYGYTF
CDR3nt: TGTGCCAGCAGTGATCCCTCCCTATCAGGGATAGGTGTCTACTATGGCTACACCTTC

v_gene: TRBV12-3/TRBV12-4
abundance: few
d_gene: -
j_gene: TRBJ1-1
CDR3aa: CASSYLGGSEAFF
CDR3nt: TGTGCCAGCAGTTACCTAGGGGGAAGTGAAGCTTTCTTT

v_gene: TRBV6-1
abundance: few
d_gene: -
j_gene: TRBJ2-7
CDR3aa: CASSEAAYEQYF
CDR3nt: TGTGCCAGCAGTGAAGCAGCCTACGAGCAGTACTTC

v_gene: TRBV7-2
abundance: once
d_gene: -
j_gene: TRBJ2-1
CDR3aa: CASSLEWLNEQFF
CDR3nt: TGTGCCAGCAGCTTAGAATGGCTTAATGAGCAGTTCTTC

v_gene: TRBV7-2
abundance: few
d_gene: TRBD2
j_gene: TRBJ2-5
CDR3aa: CAISPGLASQETQYF
CDR3nt: TGTGCCATTTCGCCGGGACTAGCATCCCAAGAGACCCAGTACTTC

v_gene: TRBV7-2
abundance: few
d_gene: -
j_gene: TRBJ2-2
CDR3aa: CASSQLRGIGELFF
CDR3nt: TGTGCCAGCAGCCAACTTCGGGGAATCGGGGAGCTGTTTTTT

v_gene: TRBV6-1
abundance: few
d_gene: -
j_gene: TRBJ2-5
CDR3aa: CASSPDVGRETQYF
CDR3nt: TGTGCCAGCAGCCCTGACGTGGGCCGAGAGACCCAGTACTTC

v_gene: TRBV7-2
abundance: few
d_gene: -
j_gene: TRBJ1-1
CDR3aa: CASSPGGLMNTEAFF
CDR3nt: TGTGCCAGCAGCCCGGGCGGCCTCATGAACACTGAAGCTTTCTTT

v_gene: TRBV24-1
abundance: few
d_gene: TRBD2
j_gene: TRBJ2-5
CDR3aa: CATSDQIRLADIQETQYF
CDR3nt: TGTGCCACCTCAGACCAGATACGACTAGCGGATATCCAAGAGACCCAGTACTTC

v_gene: TRBV18
abundance: -
d_gene: TRBD1
j_gene: TRBJ1-4
CDR3aa: CASSPKGTAKEKLFF
CDR3nt: TGTGCCAGCTCACCAAAAGGGACAGCAAAGGAAAAACTGTTTTTT

v_gene: TRBV5-6
abundance: -
d_gene: -
j_gene: TRBJ1-5
CDR3aa: CASSLGPRGYAQPQHF
CDR3nt: TGTGCCAGCAGCCTTGGACCCCGGGGTTACGCACAGCCCCAGCATTTT

v_gene: TRBV7-9
abundance: -
d_gene: -
j_gene: TRBJ1-5
CDR3aa: CASSQLRSNQPQHF
CDR3nt: TGTGCCAGCAGCCAGTTGAGAAGCAATCAGCCCCAGCATTTT

v_gene: TRBV11-2
abundance: -
d_gene: TRBD1
j_gene: TRBJ2-1
CDR3aa: CASSPRGTGTGAYNEQFF
CDR3nt: TGTGCCAGCAGCCCCCGGGGGACCGGGACAGGGGCCTACAATGAGCAGTTCTTC

v_gene: TRBV7-2
abundance: few
d_gene: -
j_gene: TRBJ1-6
CDR3aa: CASSPGQFYNSPLHF
CDR3nt: TGTGCCAGCAGCCCGGGGCAGTTCTATAATTCACCCCTCCACTTT

v_gene: TRBV7-9
abundance: -
d_gene: TRBD1
j_gene: TRBJ2-5
CDR3aa: CASASGTGEETQYF
CDR3nt: TGTGCCAGCGCCTCCGGGACAGGGGAAGAGACCCAGTACTTC

v_gene: TRBV11-2
abundance: -
d_gene: TRBD1
j_gene: TRBJ1-2
CDR3aa: CASSSSDRGRNRYGYTF
CDR3nt: TGTGCCAGCAGCTCCTCTGACAGGGGGCGCAATCGCTATGGCTACACCTTC

v_gene: TRBV12-3/TRBV12-4
abundance: -
d_gene: -
j_gene: TRBJ1-4
CDR3aa: CASSPTRREKLFF
CDR3nt: TGTGCCAGCAGTCCGACCCGGCGGGAAAAACTGTTTTTT

v_gene: TRBV7-6
abundance: -
d_gene: TRBD2
j_gene: TRBJ2-3
CDR3aa: CASSPLGLAGGRSDTQYF
CDR3nt: TGTGCCAGCAGCCCCCTGGGGCTAGCGGGAGGGCGGTCAGATACGCAGTATTTT

v_gene: TRBV3-1
abundance: -
d_gene: -
j_gene: TRBJ2-1
CDR3aa: CASSQDGGSYNEQFF
CDR3nt: TGTGCCAGCAGCCAAGATGGGGGTAGCTACAATGAGCAGTTCTTC

v_gene: TRBV6-1
abundance: few
d_gene: -
j_gene: TRBJ2-7
CDR3aa: CASSEQAGGWGEQYF
CDR3nt: TGTGCCAGCAGTGAGCAAGCGGGTGGATGGGGTGAGCAGTACTTC

v_gene: TRBV4-1
abundance: -
d_gene: -
j_gene: TRBJ2-7
CDR3aa: CASSQLAGPETYEQYF
CDR3nt: TGCGCCAGCAGCCAATTGGCAGGTCCGGAGACCTACGAGCAGTACTTC

v_gene: TRBV20-1
abundance: few
d_gene: TRBD2
j_gene: TRBJ2-7
CDR3aa: CSALGTSDSYEQYF
CDR3nt: TGCAGTGCTCTGGGGACTAGCGATTCCTACGAGCAGTACTTC

v_gene: TRBV20-1
abundance: once
d_gene: TRBD2
j_gene: TRBJ2-7
CDR3aa: CSAPRTSDGSSEQYF
CDR3nt: TGCAGTGCACCTAGGACTAGCGACGGATCGAGCGAGCAGTACTTC

v_gene: TRBV6-5
abundance: -
d_gene: -
j_gene: TRBJ1-2
CDR3aa: CASSYGGDLGYTF
CDR3nt: TGTGCCAGCAGTTACGGGGGCGATCTTGGCTACACCTTC

v_gene: TRBV6-1
abundance: few
d_gene: TRBD1
j_gene: TRBJ1-3
CDR3aa: CASGTTGGTGNTIYF
CDR3nt: TGTGCCAGCGGAACCACAGGGGGCACGGGAAACACCATATATTTT